This T cell receptor beta chain was captured by sequencing in a study of tumor T cells in aggressive B-cell lymphoma. This table comes from immunoSEQ multiplex PCR, and its TCRdb copy is limited to in-frame clones, with some not included. The sample includes over a thousand clones, roughly 90% seen only once; the top ten take approximately 5.3%. This CDR3 has 15 amino acids. V was shortened by 7 bases and J by 0 bases, with 14 bases between the two germline ends. CDR1 is SEHNR, CDR2 FQNEAQ, per germline (reference sequence). The gene calls are TRBV7-9 and TRBJ2-3, with a weak D call TRBD2 (6 bases). The specimen was tumor tissue. The TCR originated in an adult with diffuse large B cell lymphoma. CDR3 amino acids: CASTLWSGSTDTQYF. Here the CDR3 DNA reads TGTGCCAGCACCCTATGGAGCGGGAGCACAGATACGCAGTATTTT.